This T cell receptor beta chain was observed in a study of radiotherapy plus CTLA-4 blockade in lung cancer. The study, taken as a whole, reports: Tumor-derived TCR clones expanded in blood after radiotherapy plus ipilimumab.

As regards this clone: The antigen is undetermined.

Germline V gene data show CDR1 as SGHTS and CDR2 as YDEGEE. CDR3 length: 14 residues. The trim removed 0 bases at V and 5 bases at J, leaving 4 bases unmatched. Ipilimumab-mediated CTLA-4 blockade plus focal radiation was given to patients having chemo-refractory metastatic non-small-cell lung cancer. Assay: immunoSEQ multiplex PCR; the TCRdb copy retains only in-frame clones and omits some. The data hold about 98,000 clones, with roughly four fifths observed a single time. This receptor was obtained from a human donor with non-small cell lung cancer who had a partial response to radiotherapy plus ipilimumab. This chain joins TRBV5-8 and TRBJ1-1; 7 bases agree with TRBD1. Specimen: peripheral blood, collected from a patient treated with radiotherapy plus ipilimumab. The DNA for the CDR3 is TGTGCCAGCAGCTTGGGGCCAGGGGGAACTGAAGCTTTCTTT. Translation gives CASSLGPGGTEAFF.